A selection of T cell receptor beta chains follows, all from one sample in a study of cytomegalovirus exposure and HLA in healthy donors. The table came from immunoSEQ multiplex PCR; TCRdb's copy has only in-frame clones and leaves some out. The data hold about 200,000 clones, with under 90% observed a single time. Sequences were obtained from PBMCs. The receptors derive from a boy aged 2-15 years in good health and CMV-seronegative. CDR3s include the opening cysteine and the closing phenylalanine or tryptophan. The D gene is left open where the match is weak. The size field is filled for only some rows; it gives once, few, many or a size class.

TRBD1,TRBJ1-4,TRBV7-6,NA,TGTGCCAGCAGCTCAGGGGGTCCTAATGAAAAACTGTTTTTT,CASSSGGPNEKLFF
NA,TRBJ1-4,TRBV29-1,NA,TGTGCGGGACGGGCTAATGAAAAACTGTTTTTT,CAGRANEKLFF
NA,TRBJ2-5,TRBV27,NA,TGTGCCAGCAGCCGGGTGAGGGTTAGGGAAGAGACCCAGTACTTC,CASSRVRVREETQYF
NA,TRBJ1-2,TRBV6-1,few,TGTGCCAGCAGTGAAGTCGCAGGGCCCAACTATGGCTACACCTTC,CASSEVAGPNYGYTF
NA,TRBJ2-3,TRBV4-3,NA,TGCGCCAGCAGCCAAGATACGGGAACAGATACGCAGTATTTT,CASSQDTGTDTQYF
NA,TRBJ2-7,TRBV4-2,once,TGTGCCAGCAGCCAAACAGGCCTGCCAAACGAGCAGTACTTC,CASSQTGLPNEQYF
NA,TRBJ2-6,TRBV9,NA,TGTGCCAGCAGCGTAGATCGGGATTGGACGGGTGGGGCCAACGTCCTGACTTTC,CASSVDRDWTGGANVLTF
TRBD2,TRBJ2-2,TRBV5-1,NA,TGCGCCAGCAGCGGGAGGGCTGCGAACACCGGGGAGCTGTTTTTT,CASSGRAANTGELFF
TRBD1,TRBJ2-7,TRBV5-1,NA,TGCGCCAGCAGCTTCAGACAGGGCCCCTCCGAGCAGTACTTC,CASSFRQGPSEQYF
TRBD2,TRBJ2-7,TRBV7-9,NA,TGTGCCAGCAGCCGTGGGACTAGCGGGGATTACGAGCAGTACTTC,CASSRGTSGDYEQYF
TRBD1,TRBJ2-3,TRBV10-3,NA,TGTGCCATCATGAGGACAGGTGACACAGATACGCAGTATTTT,CAIMRTGDTDTQYF
NA,TRBJ2-2,TRBV19,NA,TGTGCCAGTAAGGCGAGGGGGACGAACACCGGGGAGCTGTTTTTT,CASKARGTNTGELFF
TRBD2,TRBJ2-1,TRBV2,NA,TGTGCCAGCGGGGGACTACCGGCATCGGGTGAGCAGTTCTTC,CASGGLPASGEQFF
NA,TRBJ2-7,TRBV5-5,once,TGTGCCAGCACCCGGGGGAACGAGCAGTACTTC,CASTRGNEQYF
NA,TRBJ1-2,TRBV7-9,NA,TGTGCCAGCAGCCCACTAGGTGGGATCCCCCATGGCTACACCTTC,CASSPLGGIPHGYTF
NA,TRBJ1-4,TRBV9,few,TGTGCCAGCAGCGTAGGGCCTGGAGTGAATGAAAAACTGTTTTTT,CASSVGPGVNEKLFF
NA,TRBJ2-1,TRBV7-2,NA,TGTGCCAGCAGCCCAGCACCTGGCGGGGTTTTTGGAGAGCAGTTCTTC,CASSPAPGGVFGEQFF
TRBD1,TRBJ1-6,TRBV2,once,TGTGCCAGCAGGATACAGGGGGCCCTTAATTCACCCCTCCACTTT,CASRIQGALNSPLHF
TRBD1,TRBJ2-7,TRBV7-2,NA,TGTGCCAGCAGCCTCACCGGGACAGTTTCCTACGAGCAGTACTTC,CASSLTGTVSYEQYF
TRBD1,TRBJ1-2,TRBV11-2,NA,TGTGCCAGCAGCCTCACAGGGGATGGCTACACCTTC,CASSLTGDGYTF
NA,TRBJ1-1,TRBV27,NA,TGTGCCGGCGCAACGACGCCACAGTTTGAAGCTTTCTTT,CAGATTPQFEAFF
NA,TRBJ2-5,TRBV27,NA,TGTGCCAGCAGTTTACAAGGGGCGCAGATATGGAACCAGTACTTC,CASSLQGAQIWNQYF
NA,TRBJ2-7,TRBV21-1,NA,TGTGCCCCTGCTTGCGGGGAGGCCTCCTACGAGCAGTACTTC,CAPACGEASYEQYF
NA,TRBJ2-7,TRBV7-2,NA,TGTGCCAGCAGCTTACAGGGGAGTGACGAGCAGTACTTC,CASSLQGSDEQYF
TRBD2,TRBJ2-2,TRBV19,NA,TGTGCCAGTAGTATCCTCTGGACTAGCCCTGAGAACACCGGGGAGCTGTTTTTT,CASSILWTSPENTGELFF
TRBD1,TRBJ1-2,TRBV18,NA,TGTGCCAGCTCACTCAGGACAGGGACCTCCGAAGGCTACACCTTC,CASSLRTGTSEGYTF
NA,TRBJ2-1,TRBV23-1,NA,TGCGCCAGCAGTCGTCGAAAGGGGTGGGTGAATGAGCAGTTCTTC,CASSRRKGWVNEQFF
NA,TRBJ1-2,TRBV7-9,NA,TGTTCCAGCAGCTTAGGTTCGGGGGGCCTGGGAGGCTACACCTTC,CSSSLGSGGLGGYTF
NA,TRBJ2-3,TRBV11-2,NA,TGTGCCAGCAGCTTAGATTCAGGGGGGAGCACAGATACGCAGTATTTT,CASSLDSGGSTDTQYF
NA,TRBJ1-1,TRBV4-1,NA,TGCGCCAGCAGCCAAGAGTGGAGGGGTTCCGCTGAAGCTTTCTTT,CASSQEWRGSAEAFF
TRBD1,TRBJ1-1,TRBV9,few,TGTGCCAGCAGCGCCACAGGGGGAAGTAACACTGAAGCTTTCTTT,CASSATGGSNTEAFF
NA,TRBJ2-5,TRBV29-1,NA,TGCAGCGTTGTCGCCCCCACAGGGGCGGGGGAGACCCAGTACTTC,CSVVAPTGAGETQYF
NA,TRBJ1-4,TRBV25-1,once,TGTGCCAGCAGTGAACTTAGGGGTGAGGAAAAACTGTTTTTT,CASSELRGEEKLFF
TRBD1,TRBJ1-1,TRBV4-3,NA,TGCGCCAGCAGCCAAGACCACAGGGGCCGAGCTTTCTTT,CASSQDHRGRAFF
TRBD1,TRBJ1-1,TRBV7-2,few,TGTGCCAGCAGCTGGGGACAGAAGAACACTGAAGCTTTCTTT,CASSWGQKNTEAFF
TRBD2,TRBJ2-7,TRBV2,NA,TGTGCCAGCAGTTCCAGGACTAGCGGGGGGCCTCCCGAGAGTCACGAGCAGTACTTC,CASSSRTSGGPPESHEQYF
TRBD1,TRBJ2-7,TRBV18,NA,TGTGCCAGCTCACCACTGACAGGGATGAACGAGCAGTACTTC,CASSPLTGMNEQYF
NA,TRBJ2-1,TRBV5-6,NA,TGTGCCAGCAGCCCGGACAGCTACAATGAGCAGTTCTTC,CASSPDSYNEQFF
TRBD1,TRBJ1-2,TRBV6-5,NA,TGTGCCAGCAGTTACGGACAGGGGGAGGTTTTCACCTTC,CASSYGQGEVFTF
NA,TRBJ1-2,TRBV7-9,NA,TGTGCCAGCAGCCCCGCCGGGACAAATACTAACTATGGCTACACCTTC,CASSPAGTNTNYGYTF
NA,TRBJ1-2,TRBV4-2,NA,TGTGCCAGCAGCCAAGACTTAGACGGGATCTATGGCTACACCTTC,CASSQDLDGIYGYTF
NA,TRBJ1-3,TRBV4-1,NA,TGCGCCAGCAGCCAAGAAGGGGGAATGAGAAACACCATATATTTT,CASSQEGGMRNTIYF